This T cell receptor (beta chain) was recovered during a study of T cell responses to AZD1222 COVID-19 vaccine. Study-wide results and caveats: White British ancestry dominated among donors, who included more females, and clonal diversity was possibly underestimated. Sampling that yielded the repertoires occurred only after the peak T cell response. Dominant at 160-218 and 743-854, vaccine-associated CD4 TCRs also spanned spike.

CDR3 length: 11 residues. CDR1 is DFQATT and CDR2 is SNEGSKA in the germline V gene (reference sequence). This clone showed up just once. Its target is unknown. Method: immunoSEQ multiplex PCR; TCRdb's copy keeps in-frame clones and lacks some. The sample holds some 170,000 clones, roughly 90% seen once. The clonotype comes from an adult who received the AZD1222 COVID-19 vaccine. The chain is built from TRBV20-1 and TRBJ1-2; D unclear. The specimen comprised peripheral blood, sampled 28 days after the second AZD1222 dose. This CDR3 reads CACRIDYGYTF. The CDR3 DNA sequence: TGCGCATGCCGGATCGACTATGGCTACACCTTC.